This T cell receptor beta chain was identified in a study of shared clonotypes between healthy human individuals. As for the study in general: Each donor had three CD4 naive, three CD4 memory, two CD8 naive and one CD8 memory plate.

On this clone: The antigen remains unidentified. This specimen includes other DNA sequences encoding the same CDR3.

Between the trimmed V and J ends, which lost 0 bases and 5 bases, there was a span of 13 bases. There are 15 residues in the CDR3. Germline V lookup: CDR1 MNHEY, CDR2 SVGAGI. Naive CD8 cells lacked CD45RO, underwent positive selection for CCR7 and left out terminally differentiated effector memory CD45RA+ cells. Only Caucasian adults living in Nashville, Tennessee made up the donor group. Study-level results: Memory subsets had estimated richness that was generally smaller than that of naive subsets.

Authors' processing steps: ImmunoSEQ gave junction-only sequences without quality scores, so filtering differed. The assay was immunoSEQ multiplex PCR, and TCRdb's table has in-frame clones only and misses some. V, J and clone size are taken as reported in that table, and D and trimming were inferred from the DNA itself. This table has about 2.1 million clones, approximately 94% appearing once. This receptor was taken from a man aged 18 to 29 in good health. Some clones in this sample may be carry-over from other donors' samples. The genes are TRBV6-5 and TRBJ1-1; D ambiguous. The source material was naive CD8+ T cells from PBMCs. The CDR3 bases are TGTGCCAGCAGTTACTCCCGCGGCGCCCGAACTGAAGCTTTCTTT. It translates to CASSYSRGARTEAFF.